The 29 T cell receptor beta chains in this list originate from one sample, sequenced in a study of cytomegalovirus exposure and HLA in healthy donors. PCR employed 60 Vbeta and 13 Jbeta primers. Sequencing used immunoSEQ multiplex PCR; TCRdb keeps in-frame clones, though not all of them. The sample lists some 120,000 clones, over 8.5% occurring once. The sequenced sample was PBMCs. The receptors stem from a woman aged 40 to 50 in good health and CMV-seropositive.

The rearrangement uses TRBV6-1 and TRBJ1-1; D not resolved. This CDR3 has 14 amino acids. Germline CDR1 reads MNHNS; CDR2 reads SASEGT. V lost 1 base, J lost 3 bases, and 9 bases lay in between. The CDR3 protein is CASSEVTQYTEAFF. CDR3 bases: TGTGCCAGCAGTGAAGTCACGCAGTACACTGAAGCTTTCTTT.

The V and J genes are TRBV25-1 and TRBJ1-2, with D perhaps TRBD1 (6 bases). The ends were cut back, 6 bases at V and 5 bases at J, with 16 bases in the middle. CDR1 is MGHDK, CDR2 SYGVNS, per germline. The CDR3 length is 14 residues. The CDR3 sequence is CASRTSQGAYGYTF. DNA for the CDR3: TGTGCCAGCAGAACCTCACAGGGAGCGTATGGCTACACCTTC.

The chain joins TRBV2 to TRBJ1-3, with D possibly matching TRBD1 (5 bases). The length of the CDR3 is 15 residues. Germline V lookup: CDR1 SNHLY, CDR2 FYNNEI. V was shortened by 5 bases and J by 0 bases, with 11 bases between the two germline ends. Here the CDR3 DNA reads TGTGCCAGCAGTCTCTCGACAGTCTCTGGAAACACCATATATTTT. It translates to CASSLSTVSGNTIYF. The entire variable domain, with the rest obtained from reference TRBV2 and TRBJ1-3, is as follows: EPEVTQTPSHQVTQMGQEVILRCVPISNHLYFYWYRQILGQKVEFLVSFYNNEISEKSEIFDDQFSVERPDGSNFTLKIRSTKLEDSAMYFCASSLSTVSGNTIYFGEGSWLTVV.

The chain carries TRBV19 and TRBJ1-6; D is unclear. This CDR3 is 16 amino acids long. Germline V gene sequence: CDR1 LNHDA, CDR2 SQIVND (reference sequence). Trimming took off 7 bases at V and 2 bases at J, with 15 bases between the two ends. The CDR3 DNA is TGTGCCAGTACCCCGAGTCGGGGAACCTATAATTCACCCCTCCACTTT. Amino acids: CASTPSRGTYNSPLHF.

The sample holds a few counts of this clone. J is TRBJ2-7 and V is TRBV5-1, with 8 bases matching TRBD1. With V trimmed by 1 base and J by 6 bases, 0 bases remained unmatched. CDR3 length: 12 amino acids. CDR1 is SGHRS and CDR2 is YFSETQ in the germline V gene. In DNA form, the CDR3 reads TGCGCCAGCAGCTTGACAGGGGGCGAGCAGTACTTC. Protein sequence: CASSLTGGEQYF.

This clone was seen only a few times. V is TRBV5-1 and J is TRBJ1-1; D not resolved. The CDR3 sequence is 14 residues long. The ends were cut back, 6 bases at V and 1 base at J, with 13 bases in the middle. The germline V gene has CDR1 SGHRS and CDR2 YFSETQ. The CDR3, as DNA: TGCGCCAGCAACACCGGGAATTCGAACACTGAAGCTTTCTTT. Translation: CASNTGNSNTEAFF.

The chain combines TRBV4-1 with TRBJ1-1; 8 bases are shared with TRBD1. The junction had 7 bases not matched to a gene; V was cut back by 0 bases and J by 1 base. This CDR3 region has 17 residues. Germline V gives CDR1 MGHRA, CDR2 YSYEKL. This chain's CDR3 is CASSQDFQGAPNTEAFF. CDR3 in DNA: TGCGCCAGCAGCCAAGATTTCCAGGGGGCGCCGAACACTGAAGCTTTCTTT.

The chain has TRBV4-1 and TRBJ1-1; possible D gene TRBD1, 5 bases. The germline V gene has CDR1 MGHRA and CDR2 YSYEKL. The CDR3 spans 17 residues. The germline V and J ends were trimmed by 1 base and 2 bases, with 17 bases remaining between them. The CDR3 region has the DNA TGCGCCAGCAGCCAAGTGCGCGGTGGGGGGAGAAACACTGAAGCTTTCTTT. This gives the protein CASSQVRGGGRNTEAFF.

The rearrangement uses TRBV28 and TRBJ1-4; tentatively, D is TRBD1 (6 bases). The germline CDR1 and CDR2 sequences are MDHEN and SYDVKM. There are 17 residues in the CDR3. The V and J ends lost 3 bases and 6 bases respectively, with 20 bases between them. The CDR3 region has the DNA TGTGCCAGCAGTTTCCTCCGGGGGGGCTCCCTTGATGAAAAACTGTTTTTT. Translation gives CASSFLRGGSLDEKLFF.

The V call is TRBV30, the J call TRBJ2-1, with TRBD1 identical over 7 bases. CDR1 and CDR2 from the germline V gene are GTSNPN and SVGIG (reference sequence). Trimming cost V 1 base and J 0 bases; bases outside gene matches: 0. CDR3 size: 14 residues. CDR3 in amino acids: CAWSGTGSYNEQFF. The CDR3 DNA is TGTGCCTGGAGTGGGACAGGCTCCTACAATGAGCAGTTCTTC. Supplemented by reference TRBV30 and TRBJ2-1, the full variable domain reads SQTIHQWPATLVQPVGSPLSLECTVEGTSNPNLYWYRQAAGRGLQLLFYSVGIGQISSEVPQNLSASRPQDRQFILSSKKLLLSDSGFYLCAWSGTGSYNEQFFGPGTRLTVL.

There are a few counts of this clone. V and J are TRBV7-8 and TRBJ1-1; D is possibly TRBD1 (6 bases). CDR3 length equals 13 residues. Germline CDR1 is SGHVS and CDR2 is FQNEAQ. V lost 7 bases and J lost 7, with 16 bases in between. This CDR3 reads CASTVGEGGEAFF. CDR3 nucleotide sequence: TGTGCCAGCACCGTGGGGGAGGGGGGTGAAGCTTTCTTT.

The CDR3 region has the DNA TGTGCCAGCAGGGCAGGACTAGCTAGCTCCTACGAGCAGTACTTC. This gives the protein CASRAGLASSYEQYF. The chain couples TRBV6-5 to TRBJ2-5, with 8 nucleotides matching TRBD2. The DNA end is a closer match to TRBJ2-7, so the J assignment may be wrong. This CDR3 is built from 15 residues. Germline V gives CDR1 MNHEY, CDR2 SVGAGI.

This clone came up a few times. This chain uses TRBV29-1 with TRBJ1-2; D uncertain. Germline-derived CDR1 and CDR2 are SQVTM and ANQGSEA. The ends were cut back, 6 bases at V and 0 bases at J, with 8 bases in the middle. The CDR3 runs 12 residues. This CDR3 reads CSVELANYGYTF. The CDR3 nucleotides are TGCAGCGTAGAGTTAGCTAACTATGGCTACACCTTC.

The V and J genes are TRBV6-1 and TRBJ2-3; the match to TRBD2 covers 8 bases. Germline V lookup: CDR1 MNHNS, CDR2 SASEGT. The CDR3 is 12 residues long. V trimming: 8 bases; J trimming: 6 bases; junction bases outside the gene matches: 4. CDR3 DNA sequence: TGTGCCAGCGGGACTAGTTTTGATACGCAGTATTTT. Its protein product is CASGTSFDTQYF.

The rearrangement joins TRBV5-1 to TRBJ1-4; 8 nucleotides line up with TRBD1. The CDR3 is made up of 16 amino acids. Germline V CDR1 and CDR2: SGHRS, YFSETQ. V shed 0 bases, J shed 0 bases, and the junction held 1 base outside the gene matches. The CDR3 here is CASSLGTGSTNEKLFF. The CDR3 DNA follows: TGCGCCAGCAGCTTGGGGACAGGGTCAACTAATGAAAAACTGTTTTTT. Full variable domain (missing parts from reference TRBV5-1 and TRBJ1-4): KAGVTQTPRYLIKTRGQQVTLSCSPISGHRSVSWYQQTPGQGLQFLFEYFSETQRNKGNFPGRFSGRQFSNSRSEMNVSTLELGDSALYLCASSLGTGSTNEKLFFGSGTQLSVL.

Only a few counts were recorded for this clone. The V call is TRBV5-4, the J call TRBJ2-2; the match to TRBD1 covers 9 bases. Germline V CDR1 and CDR2: SGHNT, YYREEE (reference sequence). The CDR3 is 16 amino acids. V lost 5 bases and J lost 6; bases outside the gene matches: 11. The CDR3 is CASSFPGTGNAGELFF. CDR3 sequence (DNA): TGTGCCAGCAGTTTCCCCGGGACAGGGAATGCCGGGGAGCTGTTTTTT.

The chain joins TRBV27 to TRBJ2-7; TRBD1 is a possible D gene (6 bases). CDR3 size: 15 residues. The V end was cut by 1 base, the J end by 0 bases, with 10 bases between. Germline CDR1 MNHEY, CDR2 SMNVEV (reference sequence). CDR3 nucleotide sequence: TGTGCCAGCAGTTTATGGGACACGACCTCCTACGAGCAGTACTTC. This sequence encodes CASSLWDTTSYEQYF.

This clone appeared a few times. The chain is built from TRBV2 and TRBJ1-6; maybe TRBD1 (6 bases). The length of the CDR3 is 15 residues. The V end was cut by 4 bases, the J end by 5 bases, with 12 bases between. Germline loops: CDR1 SNHLY, CDR2 FYNNEI. The CDR3 loop reads CASSVDRPDNSPLHF. The DNA for the CDR3 is TGTGCCAGCAGTGTCGACAGGCCCGATAATTCACCCCTCCACTTT.

There are a few counts of this clone. The chain couples TRBV11-2 to TRBJ1-2; 9 nucleotides match TRBD1. The CDR3 covers 18 residues. V was pared by 5 bases and J by 6 bases, with 19 bases of the junction left unmatched. Germline CDR1 SGHAT, CDR2 FQNNGV. The CDR3 DNA sequence: TGTGCCAGCAGCCCTACCGGCCCCGGGACAGGGTCACGAAATGGCTACACCTTC. This codes for CASSPTGPGTGSRNGYTF.

V gene TRBV19 combines with J gene TRBJ1-1; 9 bases are shared with TRBD1. Trimming at V came to 5 bases and at J to 6 bases, leaving 13 bases not matched to a gene. The CDR3 contains 16 residues. The germline gives CDR1 LNHDA, CDR2 SQIVND (reference sequence). CDR3 loop: CASSPDITGQGSEAFF. DNA of the CDR3: TGTGCCAGTAGTCCAGACATTACGGGACAGGGCTCTGAAGCTTTCTTT.

This clone was observed a handful of times. This rearrangement joins TRBV7-3 to TRBJ2-3; 9 positions agree with TRBD2. The CDR3 sequence is 15 residues long. The germline CDR1 and CDR2 sequences are SGHTA and FQGTGA. Unmatched junction bases numbered 5, after V lost 5 bases and J lost 2 bases. CDR3 sequence (DNA): TGTGCCAGCAGCAGCAAGCGGGGGGCCACAGATACGCAGTATTTT. Translation gives CASSSKRGATDTQYF.

The genes are TRBV28 and TRBJ2-7; D is perhaps TRBD2 (6 bases). Germline CDR1 MDHEN, CDR2 SYDVKM. The CDR3 sequence is 15 residues long. V was trimmed by 7 bases and J by 2 bases, leaving 18 bases between them. CDR3 DNA: TGTGCCAGCATCCCTGGGGGAGGCTGGGCCTACGAGCAGTACTTC. This translates into CASIPGGGWAYEQYF.

This clone was observed a handful of times. The chain joins TRBV25-1 to TRBJ1-1; D is possibly TRBD1 (5 bases). The germline CDR1 and CDR2 sequences are MGHDK and SYGVNS. The CDR3 length is 13 residues. Trimming left V 6 bases short and J 8 bases short, with 16 bases between. CDR3 protein: CASRPRGWDEAFF. In DNA form, the CDR3 reads TGTGCCAGCAGACCCCGGGGGTGGGACGAAGCTTTCTTT. Supplemented by reference TRBV25-1 and TRBJ1-1, the full variable domain reads EADIYQTPRYLVIGTGKKITLECSQTMGHDKMYWYQQDPGMELHLIHYSYGVNSTEKGDLSSESTVSRIRTEHFPLTLESARPSHTSQYLCASRPRGWDEAFFGQGTRLTVV.

The rearrangement links TRBV6-1 to TRBJ2-3, with D perhaps matching TRBD2 (6 bases). The CDR3 totals 16 residues. The ends were cut back, 4 bases at V and 2 bases at J, with 16 bases in the middle. Per germline, CDR1 MNHNS and CDR2 SASEGT. Here the CDR3 reads CASSGTRGGNTDTQYF. The CDR3 coding sequence is TGTGCCAGCAGTGGGACTCGAGGCGGGAACACAGATACGCAGTATTTT.

This clone was observed a few times. The rearrangement links TRBV6-1 to TRBJ2-7; D may be TRBD2 (6 bases). The CDR3 has 12 amino acids. Trimming cost V 10 bases and J 6 bases, with 16 bases left between them. The V gene's germline CDR1 is MNHNS and CDR2 SASEGT. This chain's CDR3 is CATRRGTAEQYF. The DNA for the CDR3 is TGTGCCACCCGGAGGGGCACGGCCGAGCAGTACTTC.

V gene TRBV7-2 combines with J gene TRBJ2-5; TRBD2 might be the D (5 bases). The CDR3 covers 14 residues. CDR1 is SGHTA and CDR2 is FQGNSA in the germline V gene. The V end was cut by 2 bases, the J end by 5 bases, with 12 bases between. CDR3 residues: CASSLITGIETQYF. CDR3 coding DNA: TGTGCCAGCAGCTTAATTACCGGGATTGAGACCCAGTACTTC.

This clone has a handful of counts. The CDR3 sequence is CASSINRDSSNYEQYF. In DNA, the CDR3 is TGTGCCAGTAGTATAAATCGGGACTCATCTAACTACGAGCAGTACTTC. V gene TRBV19 combines with J gene TRBJ2-7, with D maybe TRBD2 (6 bases). This CDR3 has 16 residues. Germline loops: CDR1 LNHDA, CDR2 SQIVND (reference sequence). V was pared by 2 bases and J by 3 bases, with 17 bases between.

CDR3 DNA sequence: TGTGCCTGGAGTGCTGTTAATCAGCCCCAGCATTTT. Its protein is CAWSAVNQPQHF. The V gene is TRBV30, the J gene TRBJ1-5; D uncertain. Germline V gene data show CDR1 as GTSNPN and CDR2 as SVGIG (reference sequence). CDR3 size: 12 residues. Between the trimmed V and J ends, which lost 1 base and 4 bases, there was a span of 5 bases.

This clone came up a few times. The chain employs TRBV27 and TRBJ2-5, with D tentatively TRBD1 (5 bases). Germline V gives CDR1 MNHEY, CDR2 SMNVEV (reference sequence). Trimming took 0 bases from V and 5 from J, leaving 13 bases between them. The CDR3 totals 15 residues. The DNA for the CDR3 is TGTGCCAGCAGTTTATCTGTTGACAGTGGGGAGACCCAGTACTTC. Protein: CASSLSVDSGETQYF.